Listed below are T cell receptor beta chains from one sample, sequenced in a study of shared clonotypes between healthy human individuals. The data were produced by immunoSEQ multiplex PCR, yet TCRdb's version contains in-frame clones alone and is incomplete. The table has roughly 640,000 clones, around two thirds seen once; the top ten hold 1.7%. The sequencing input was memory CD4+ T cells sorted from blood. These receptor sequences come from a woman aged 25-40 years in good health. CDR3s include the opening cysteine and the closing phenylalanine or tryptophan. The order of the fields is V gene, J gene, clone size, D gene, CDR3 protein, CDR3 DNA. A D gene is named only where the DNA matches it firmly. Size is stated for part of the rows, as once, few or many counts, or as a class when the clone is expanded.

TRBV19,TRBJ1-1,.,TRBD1,CASRRGTGALQAFF,TGTGCCAGTAGAAGGGGAACAGGGGCTCTCCAAGCTTTCTTT
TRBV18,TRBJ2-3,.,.,CASSRGSTDTQYF,TGTGCCAGCTCACGCGGTAGCACAGATACGCAGTATTTT
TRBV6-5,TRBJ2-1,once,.,CASSYSRGGSYNEQFF,TGTGCCAGCAGTTACTCCCGCGGAGGCTCCTACAATGAGCAGTTCTTC
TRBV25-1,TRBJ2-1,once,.,CASNDWGPYNEQFF,TGTGCCAGCAATGACTGGGGGCCCTACAATGAGCAGTTCTTC
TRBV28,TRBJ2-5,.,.,CASIGGSETQYF,TGTGCCAGCATTGGGGGTTCAGAGACCCAGTACTTC
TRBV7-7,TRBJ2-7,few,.,CASSLLGRFSYEQYF,TGTGCCAGCAGCTTATTAGGCCGTTTCTCCTACGAGCAGTACTTC
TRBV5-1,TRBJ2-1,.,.,CASSFTLDEQFF,TGCGCCAGCAGCTTCACTCTCGATGAGCAGTTCTTC
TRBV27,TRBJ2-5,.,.,CASSLGPLPQETQYF,TGTGCCAGCAGCCTAGGGCCGCTTCCCCAAGAGACCCAGTACTTC
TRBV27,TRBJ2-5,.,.,CASSDGLETQYF,TGTGCCAGCAGTGACGGCTTGGAGACCCAGTACTTC
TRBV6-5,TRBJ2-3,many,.,CASSPPGYTDTQYF,TGTGCCAGCAGCCCCCCGGGGTACACAGATACGCAGTATTTT
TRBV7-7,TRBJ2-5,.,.,CASSLNRGETQYF,TGTGCCAGCAGCTTAAACCGGGGGGAGACCCAGTACTTC
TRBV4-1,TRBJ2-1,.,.,CASSQARLDNEQFF,TGCGCCAGCAGCCAAGCGAGACTCGACAATGAGCAGTTCTTC
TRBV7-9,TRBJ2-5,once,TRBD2,CASSPRGGIQETQYF,TGTGCCAGCAGCCCGCGGGGGGGCATCCAAGAGACCCAGTACTTC
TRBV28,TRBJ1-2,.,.,CASSPRTLPLLSYTF,TGTGCCAGCAGCCCCCGGACTCTACCGCTATTGAGCTACACCTTC
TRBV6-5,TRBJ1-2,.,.,CASSRNVEKTYGYTF,TGTGCCAGCAGTCGGAATGTAGAAAAGACCTATGGCTACACCTTC
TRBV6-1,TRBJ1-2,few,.,CASSELGTGVNYGYTF,TGTGCCAGCAGTGAACTGGGTACAGGAGTTAACTATGGCTACACCTTC